The source of this T cell receptor beta chain is a study of PD-1 blockade in classical Hodgkin lymphoma (dated by TCRdb to 2018 to 2021). For the study in its entirety: Nivolumab dosing was 3 mg/kg intravenously every 2 weeks, continuing until either disease progression or unacceptable toxicity. To define a peripheral blood immune signature of response to PD-1 blockade in classical Hodgkin lymphoma, the study combined TCR beta sequencing with CyTOF.

The sample's time point label, in plain terms: cycle 1 day 1 (C1D1), immediately before nivolumab initiation. Relapse after autologous stem cell transplantation had occurred in all trial patients, and cohorts A, B and C were distinguished by prior brentuximab vedotin exposure. The trial cohort was composed of about 53 patients with relapsed/refractory classical Hodgkin lymphoma, for whom complete response, partial response or progressive disease was recorded as best overall response. Trial patients were treated with single-agent nivolumab in the multi-cohort phase II CheckMate 205 trial. An independent review committee assessed best overall response by applying the 2007 International Working Group response criteria. Trial PBMCs were obtained immediately prior to nivolumab initiation (C1D1) and on therapy at cycle 2 day 1 and cycle 4 day 1. After peripheral blood was drawn into 8 mL Vacutainer Cell Preparation Tubes, PBMCs were isolated by centrifugation and then cryopreserved.

Trimming at the junction amounts to 5 bases on V and 5 bases on J, and the germline ends lie 15 bases apart. Reading from cysteine to phenylalanine, the CDR3 counts 14 amino acids. Only CDR3 DNA is held: 42 bases, read in frame from base 1. The germline V gene provides CDR1 MNHEY and CDR2 SVGAGI. The Qiagen DNeasy kit was used to extract genomic DNA from unsorted PBMCs and from the negatively selected CD4+ and CD8+ fractions. Amplification of TCR beta CDR3 regions was done by immunoSEQ multiplex PCR with primers that anneal to V and J segments. A synthetic immune receptor repertoire was used to minimize amplification bias, and any residual bias was removed computationally once sequencing was done. Per the authors' processing: Custom Python scripts were used to quantify repertoire diversity as the Shannon entropy index. Unsorted, CD4+ and CD8+ repertoires were analyzed separately, except in combined analyses where CD4+ and CD8+ sequences were merged in silico. A clone was considered expanded if an increase in frequency of at least 2-fold after treatment relative to C1D1 was found, and a pseudocount of 0.5 was applied to clones undetected at baseline. Singleton clones were defined as clones with 0 or 1 copy at C1D1, and non-singleton clones were defined as clones with 2 or more copies. Clones expanded in unsorted samples were labelled as CD4+, CD8+ or unknown by matching protein sequences in sorted samples from the same patient. Wilcoxon tests on paired samples were used to test diversity changes from C1D1 to C4D1. TCRdb carries this immuneACCESS record with in-frame sequences only. Its versions omit some clonotypes, under half of them owing to an unresolved V gene in the studies checked, with the rest unexplained. V and J calls and clone size come straight from that table; D and trimming were deduced from the DNA. The sample table records under 70,000 clones; approximately 90% of these occur just once. Roughly an eighth of the sample comes from the top ten.

Regarding this clone: The antigen it recognizes is unknown. The record has no base qualities; no much larger clone is one base away.

Points the paper makes about the study in general: Diversity was lower in patients who began nivolumab less than 1 year after ASCT, so these patients were left out of later analyses to avoid confounding by immune reconstitution. Baseline TCR diversity was reported as lower in newly diagnosed patients than in healthy donors, and lower still in relapsed/refractory patients. Only a single clinical trial cohort was studied, and what caused the repertoire differences, possibly disease activity or prior therapy, remained undefined. Baseline diversity similar to that of newly diagnosed patients was observed in trial patients achieving complete response, whereas significantly lower diversity was observed in partial responders and progressors. CD4+ but not CD8+ TCR diversity rose significantly by C4D1 (p=0.0027 vs p=0.16), most apparent in complete responders (p=0.02).

Sequencing used peripheral blood mononuclear cells (PBMCs), obtained at baseline. The TCR originated in a human donor with classical Hodgkin lymphoma. The rearrangement combines TRBV6-5 with TRBJ1-1; the best D guess is TRBD1, with 6 bases matching. The CDR3 region reads CASSAQGRGTEAFF. The DNA reads TGTGCCAGCAGTGCACAGGGAAGGGGTACTGAAGCTTTCTTT.